One and the same sample provided the 25 T cell receptor beta chains below, sequenced in a study of shared clonotypes between healthy human individuals. The repertoire was sequenced with immunoSEQ multiplex PCR; TCRdb's copy has only in-frame clones and lacks some. Here the sample spans some 1 million clones, about three quarters being singletons. Sequences were obtained from memory CD4+ T cells sorted from blood. The sample's subset: CD45RA-negative fraction. The source is a man aged 18 to 30 in good health.

The J gene is TRBJ1-3, the V gene TRBV28; the D is unclear. The CDR3 runs 17 residues. Trimming removed 1 base at V and 0 bases at J, with 13 bases between. Per the germline V gene, CDR1 is MDHEN and CDR2 is SYDVKM. CDR3 nucleotide sequence: TGTGCCAGCAGTTTATACTCGCAGCTACCCTCTGGAAACACCATATATTTT. The encoded protein is CASSLYSQLPSGNTIYF. Together with reference TRBV28 and TRBJ1-3, the CDR3 gives the full variable domain: DVKVTQSSRYLVKRTGEKVFLECVQDMDHENMFWYRQDPGLGLRLIYFSYDVKMKEKGDIPEGYSVSREKKERFSLILESASTNQTSMYLCASSLYSQLPSGNTIYFGEGSWLTVV.

The chain is built from TRBV7-2 and TRBJ2-7; possible D gene TRBD2, 5 bases. Germline V gives CDR1 SGHTA, CDR2 FQGNSA. V was clipped by 4 bases and J by 5 bases, with 6 bases between them. The CDR3 is 11 amino acids. CDR3 in DNA: TGTGCCAGCAGCTCAGCGGACGAGCAGTACTTC. It codes for CASSSADEQYF.

As to this clone: This CDR3 is also generated by other DNA sequences in the sample. V and J are TRBV4-3 and TRBJ2-7; TRBD2 is a possible D gene (6 bases). The ends were cut back, 0 bases at V and 3 bases at J, with 9 bases in the middle. The CDR3 is made up of 14 amino acids. Germline assignment: CDR1 LGHNA and CDR2 YSLEER. CDR3 sequence reads: CASSQDGGNYEQYF. The CDR3 nucleotides read TGCGCCAGCAGCCAAGATGGAGGGAACTACGAGCAGTACTTC.

This rearrangement joins TRBV2 to TRBJ2-1, with 11 nucleotides matching TRBD2. After removal of 6 bases from V and 4 bases from J, the junction contained 5 bases not matched to a gene. CDR1 SNHLY and CDR2 FYNNEI come from the germline V gene. CDR3 length: 15 residues. CDR3 amino acids: CASRTGTSGYNEQFF. In DNA form, the CDR3 reads TGTGCCAGCAGGACGGGGACTAGCGGATACAATGAGCAGTTCTTC.

This rearrangement joins TRBV7-9 to TRBJ1-2; tentatively, D is TRBD1 (6 bases). The CDR3 sequence is 15 residues long. The germline V and J ends were trimmed by 3 bases and 3 bases, with 14 bases remaining between them. CDR1 SEHNR and CDR2 FQNEAQ come from the germline V gene (reference sequence). CDR3 sequence (DNA): TGTGCCAGCAGCTTCGGACAGATTCCCGACTATGGCTACACCTTC. It specifies CASSFGQIPDYGYTF.

The gene calls are TRBV5-5 and TRBJ2-7; possibly TRBD1 for D (6 bases). Germline V gene sequence: CDR1 SGHKS, CDR2 YYEKEE (reference sequence). Trimming shortened V by 3 bases and J by 2 bases, and 15 bases separated the two germline ends. The CDR3 sequence is 15 residues long. CDR3 in amino acids: CASSSPTGYTYEQYF. The CDR3, as DNA: TGTGCCAGCAGCTCCCCGACAGGATACACCTACGAGCAGTACTTC.

This clone was seen more than once but under ten times. CDR3 region: CASSIGRLGPTNEKLFF. CDR3 coding DNA: TGTGCCAGTAGTATCGGCAGGTTAGGGCCAACTAATGAAAAACTGTTTTTT. The chain links TRBV19 to TRBJ1-4; D is unresolved. Germline CDR1 is LNHDA and CDR2 is SQIVND (reference sequence). This CDR3 region has 17 residues. Trimming took 3 bases from V and 0 from J, leaving 14 bases between them.

The V call is TRBV11-2, the J call TRBJ2-3, with D hard to call. The CDR3 consists of 15 residues. V lost 5 bases and J lost 2, with 14 bases in between. The germline gives CDR1 SGHAT, CDR2 FQNNGV. The CDR3 nucleotides are TGTGCCAGCAGCCCCCACGTCCGGTACACAGATACGCAGTATTTT. Translation gives CASSPHVRYTDTQYF.

This clone appeared once. The rearrangement uses TRBV6-5 and TRBJ2-1; 7 bases match TRBD2. With 2 bases clipped from V and 7 bases from J, the junction kept 5 bases outside the gene matches. CDR1 is MNHEY and CDR2 is SVGAGI in the germline V gene. The CDR3 runs to 14 residues. In DNA, the CDR3 is TGTGCCAGCAGTTACGGGGGGGGGTCGAATGAGCAGTTCTTC. Translating it yields CASSYGGGSNEQFF.

Worth noting for this clone: A read error may explain this, as a much larger clone is one base away. Other DNA sequences within the sample encode an identical CDR3. The chain joins TRBV6-1 to TRBJ2-1; D is unclear. Per germline, CDR1 MNHNS and CDR2 SASEGT. This CDR3 has 11 residues. Deletions cut 2 bases from V and 10 bases from J, with 6 bases between. CDR3: CASSEPSEQFF. The CDR3 coding sequence is TGTGCCAGCAGTGAACCCAGCGAGCAGTTCTTC.

CDR3 amino acids: CASSPGDTNYGYTF. Written as DNA, the CDR3 is TGTGCCAGCTCACCAGGGGACACTAACTATGGCTACACCTTC. The J gene is TRBJ1-2, the V gene TRBV18; a possible D gene is TRBD1 (6 bases). Trimming cost V 2 bases and J 0 bases, with 7 bases left between them. CDR3 length equals 14 residues. Per germline, CDR1 KGHSH and CDR2 LQKENI.

The rearrangement uses TRBV21-1 and TRBJ2-7. TRBV21-1 is labeled a pseudogene. This CDR3 is built from 17 residues. The CDR3 sequence is CASNNWTESCNPYEQYF. The CDR3 nucleotides read TGTGCCAGCAACAATTGGACGGAAAGTTGTAATCCCTACGAGCAGTACTTC.

This clone was observed a few times. CDR3 coding DNA: TGTGCCTGGAGTGGTGACCGGGACAGGGGGTATGGCTACACCTTC. It translates to CAWSGDRDRGYGYTF. The chain has TRBV30 and TRBJ1-2, with TRBD1 identical over 11 bases. This CDR3 contains 15 residues. V lost 1 base and J lost 5; bases outside the gene matches: 6. Germline-derived CDR1 and CDR2 are GTSNPN and SVGIG (reference sequence).

The chain recombines TRBV5-1 with TRBJ2-7, with TRBD2 matching over 9 bases. The CDR3 spans 13 residues. From germline, CDR1 is SGHRS and CDR2 YFSETQ. V lost 4 bases, J lost 4 bases, and 3 bases stayed unmatched. CDR3 residues: CASSQTSGYEQYF. The CDR3 DNA is TGCGCCAGCAGCCAGACTAGCGGTTACGAGCAGTACTTC.

The genes are TRBV20-1 and TRBJ2-1; D unclear. The germline gives CDR1 DFQATT, CDR2 SNEGSKA (reference sequence). The CDR3 loop spans 11 amino acids. V was cut by 1 base and J by 10 bases, with 8 bases left in between. The CDR3 protein is CSARVGDEQFF. The DNA for the CDR3 is TGCAGTGCTAGAGTGGGTGACGAGCAGTTCTTC.

The chain couples TRBV6-6 to TRBJ2-5; D is possibly TRBD1 (6 bases). TRBJ2-7 explains the end of the DNA better; the J call may be wrong. CDR1 MNHNY and CDR2 SVGAGI come from the germline V gene (reference sequence). The CDR3 runs to 13 residues. The CDR3, as DNA: TGTGCCAGCAGTTTGGGACACCCCTACGAGCAGTACTTC. This sequence encodes CASSLGHPYEQYF.

This rearrangement joins TRBV19 to TRBJ1-4; the D gene is possibly TRBD1 (6 bases). The CDR3 is 13 residues long. Trimming shortened V by 4 bases and J by 8 bases, and 11 bases separated the two germline ends. Germline assignment: CDR1 LNHDA and CDR2 SQIVND (reference sequence). The CDR3 region has the DNA TGTGCCAGTAGTACTATACAGGGCGAAAAACTGTTTTTT. This codes for CASSTIQGEKLFF.

The genes are TRBV30 and TRBJ2-7, with 9 bases aligning to TRBD1. CDR3 size: 13 residues. CDR1 and CDR2 (germline): GTSNPN, SVGIG (reference sequence). V shed 2 bases, J shed 4 bases, and the junction held 3 bases outside the gene matches. The CDR3 bases are TGTGCCTGGAGTCAGGGACAGGGTTACGAGCAGTACTTC. Encoded protein: CAWSQGQGYEQYF. Variable domain in full (rest from reference TRBV30 and TRBJ2-7): SQTIHQWPATLVQPVGSPLSLECTVEGTSNPNLYWYRQAAGRGLQLLFYSVGIGQISSEVPQNLSASRPQDRQFILSSKKLLLSDSGFYLCAWSQGQGYEQYFGPGTRLTVT.

V and J are TRBV25-1 and TRBJ1-3, with 9 bases matching TRBD1. V lost 7 bases to trimming and J lost 5 bases; unmatched junction nucleotides: 6. CDR3 length equals 14 residues. Germline V gene data show CDR1 as MGHDK and CDR2 as SYGVNS. The CDR3 loop reads CASNPGTGRNTIYF. The CDR3 DNA sequence: TGTGCCAGCAACCCCGGGACAGGGCGAAACACCATATATTTT.

This sequence joins TRBV7-2 and TRBJ2-7, with 11 bases lining up with TRBD1. The germline V gene has CDR1 SGHTA and CDR2 FQGNSA. There are 15 residues in the CDR3. The J segment lost 4 bases and the V segment lost 4 bases, leaving 6 bases of the junction unmatched. CDR3 protein: CASSSTGQGVYEQYF. CDR3 sequence (DNA): TGTGCCAGCAGCTCAACGGGACAGGGGGTTTACGAGCAGTACTTC. Looking up the rest from reference TRBV7-2 and TRBJ2-7 gives the full variable domain: GAGVSQSPSNKVTEKGKDVELRCDPISGHTALYWYRQSLGQGLEFLIYFQGNSAPDKSGLPSDRFSAERTGGSVSTLTIQRTQQEDSAVYLCASSSTGQGVYEQYFGPGTRLTVT.

The rearrangement joins TRBV4-3 to TRBJ1-6; D is ambiguous. Germline CDR1 is LGHNA and CDR2 is YSLEER. V was cut by 0 bases and J by 6 bases, with 12 bases left in between. The CDR3 covers 16 residues. This CDR3 reads CASSQDLGSTNSPLHF. In DNA, the CDR3 is TGCGCCAGCAGCCAAGATCTCGGCAGTACTAATTCACCCCTCCACTTT.

The chain carries TRBV5-1 and TRBJ1-3; D perhaps matches TRBD1 (6 bases). The V and J ends lost 4 bases and 0 bases respectively, with 14 bases between them. CDR3 length: 16 residues. The germline CDR1 and CDR2 sequences are SGHRS and YFSETQ. This CDR3 reads CASSTTGRSSGNTIYF. CDR3 bases: TGCGCCAGCAGCACAACAGGGAGAAGCTCTGGAAACACCATATATTTT.

The V gene is TRBV25-1, the J gene TRBJ1-1, with D possibly matching TRBD1 (5 bases). The CDR3 is 13 residues long. CDR1 and CDR2 from the germline V gene are MGHDK and SYGVNS. Trimming pared 4 bases from V and 5 bases from J, leaving 11 bases between. CDR3 nucleotide sequence: TGTGCCAGCAGTGCCTCCAGGGAAACTGAAGCTTTCTTT. It is translated as CASSASRETEAFF.

The rearrangement uses TRBV5-4 and TRBJ1-1; D gene ambiguous. Germline V gene sequence: CDR1 SGHNT, CDR2 YYREEE (reference sequence). The ends were cut back, 1 base at V and 2 bases at J, with 12 bases in the middle. This CDR3 comprises 15 residues. The CDR3 is CASSLNEGRNTEAFF. DNA of the CDR3: TGTGCCAGCAGCTTGAACGAGGGAAGAAACACTGAAGCTTTCTTT.

The chain couples TRBV6-1 to TRBJ1-2, with D maybe TRBD1 (6 bases). CDR3 length: 13 amino acids. The germline CDR1 and CDR2 sequences are MNHNS and SASEGT. Between the trimmed V and J ends, which lost 2 bases and 7 bases, there was a span of 11 bases. This chain's CDR3 is CASSELRGSGYTF. The CDR3 bases are TGTGCCAGCAGTGAATTGAGGGGGAGTGGCTACACCTTC.